A single sample gave rise to the 12 T cell receptor beta chains below, sequenced in a study of cytomegalovirus exposure and HLA in healthy donors. PCR was performed using 60 Vbeta and 13 Jbeta primers. Repertoires were generated with immunoSEQ multiplex PCR, while TCRdb's copy carries only in-frame clones and drops some. The listing contains roughly 120,000 clones. The specimen sequenced was PBMCs. Receptors were obtained from a man between 18 and 35 years old in good health and CMV-seronegative.

The chain combines TRBV19 with TRBJ1-4; TRBD1 matches at 10 bases. With 7 bases clipped from V and 8 bases from J, the junction kept 13 bases outside the gene matches. Per germline, CDR1 LNHDA and CDR2 SQIVND (reference sequence). CDR3 length: 16 residues. DNA of the CDR3: TGTGCCAGTAAACCCTCAAAGGGACAGGGGCCGGAAAAACTGTTTTTT. This gives the protein CASKPSKGQGPEKLFF.

This chain joins TRBV30 and TRBJ1-3, with D hard to call. V was pared by 6 bases and J by 0 bases, with 9 bases between. CDR3 length: 13 amino acids. The germline V gene has CDR1 GTSNPN and CDR2 SVGIG (reference sequence). The CDR3 is CACSVSSGNTIYF. The CDR3 nucleotides read TGTGCCTGCTCGGTGTCCTCTGGAAACACCATATATTTT.

J is TRBJ2-7 and V is TRBV27; 7 nucleotides agree with TRBD1. With 2 bases clipped from V and 1 base from J, the junction kept 2 bases outside the gene matches. The germline CDR1 and CDR2 sequences are MNHEY and SMNVEV (reference sequence). The CDR3 sequence is 14 residues long. CDR3 amino acids: CASSLETGSYEQYF. CDR3 bases: TGTGCCAGCAGTTTAGAGACAGGGTCCTACGAGCAGTACTTC.

V gene TRBV28 combines with J gene TRBJ2-1, with a possible D match to TRBD2 (6 bases). This CDR3 has 12 residues. V was shortened by 2 bases and J by 14 bases, with 13 bases between the two germline ends. CDR1 and CDR2 (germline): MDHEN, SYDVKM. CDR3 sequence: CASSLIRDSEFF. For the CDR3, the DNA is TGTGCCAGCAGTTTAATCCGGGACTCAGAGTTCTTC.

V gene TRBV2 combines with J gene TRBJ2-7, with D perhaps TRBD1 (6 bases). The germline CDR1 and CDR2 sequences are SNHLY and FYNNEI. The length of the CDR3 is 12 residues. V was cut by 6 bases and J by 5 bases, with 11 bases left in between. The CDR3 reads CASRTGADEQYF. The CDR3 nucleotides read TGTGCCAGCAGGACAGGCGCTGACGAGCAGTACTTC.

The chain employs TRBV2 and TRBJ1-5, with D maybe TRBD1 (6 bases). Deletions cut 3 bases from V and 4 bases from J, with 7 bases between. The CDR3 has 13 residues. In germline, CDR1 is SNHLY, CDR2 FYNNEI. CDR3 DNA: TGTGCCAGCAGTGACAGGGGAAATCAGCCCCAGCATTTT. This codes for CASSDRGNQPQHF.

The gene calls are TRBV14 and TRBJ2-1; 8 nucleotides align to TRBD2. Trimming removed 0 bases from V and 3 bases from J; junction bases left unmatched: 7. This CDR3 is built from 17 residues. Germline V gene lookup returns CDR1 SGHDN and CDR2 FVKESK. The CDR3 DNA is TGTGCCAGCAGCCAAGATCAGGGACTAGTTTTCTACAATGAGCAGTTCTTC. It yields the protein CASSQDQGLVFYNEQFF.

V and J are TRBV5-1 and TRBJ1-2, with 12 positions matching TRBD1. Germline assignment: CDR1 SGHRS and CDR2 YFSETQ. Trimming took 4 bases from V and 8 from J; bases not matched to a gene: 9. The CDR3 covers 15 residues. The CDR3 nucleotides are TGCGCCAGCAGCCTTAGGGACAGGGGGCTTCGGGGCTACACCTTC. Translation gives CASSLRDRGLRGYTF.

The rearrangement uses TRBV7-9 and TRBJ2-1; 7 bases match TRBD1. This CDR3 comprises 14 residues. From germline, CDR1 is SEHNR and CDR2 FQNEAQ (reference sequence). V gave up 4 bases and J gave up 3 bases; unmatched junction bases: 3. CDR3 DNA: TGTGCCAGCAGCTCGGGACAGTACTACAATGAGCAGTTCTTC. It yields the protein CASSSGQYYNEQFF. Full variable domain (rest looked up from reference TRBV7-9 and TRBJ2-1): DTGVSQNPRHKITKRGQNVTFRCDPISEHNRLYWYRQTLGQGPEFLTYFQNEAQLEKSRLLSDRFSAERPKGSFSTLEIQRTEQGDSAMYLCASSSGQYYNEQFFGPGTRLTVL.

V and J are TRBV13 and TRBJ2-5, with TRBD2 matching over 13 bases. The germline gives CDR1 PRHDT, CDR2 FYEKMQ (reference sequence). The CDR3 consists of 17 residues. J was trimmed by 4 bases and V by 5 bases; bases with no gene match: 10. CDR3: CASSLYTSGGAAETQYF. DNA for the CDR3: TGTGCCAGCAGCCTATACACTAGCGGGGGGGCCGCAGAGACCCAGTACTTC.

This sequence joins TRBV28 and TRBJ2-2, with a possible D match to TRBD1 (5 bases). CDR1 and CDR2 from the germline V gene are MDHEN and SYDVKM. CDR3 length: 16 residues. The V end lost 7 bases, the J end lost 0 bases, and 15 bases lay between the germline ends. The DNA of the CDR3 is TGTGCCAGCACCCCAGTAGACAGCCCGAACACCGGGGAGCTGTTTTTT. Translation gives CASTPVDSPNTGELFF.

The V call is TRBV6-5, the J call TRBJ2-7; 8 nucleotides align to TRBD2. J lost 3 bases, V lost 2 bases, and 6 bases had no gene match. Germline CDR1 and CDR2: MNHEY and SVGAGI. The CDR3 consists of 15 residues. The CDR3 DNA is TGTGCCAGCAGTTACGCGACGGGAGGGCTCTACGAGCAGTACTTC. Translation gives CASSYATGGLYEQYF.